This TCR beta chain came from a study of shared clonotypes between healthy human individuals. Whole-study context: Every donor yielded three CD4 naive, three CD4 memory, two CD8 naive and one CD8 memory plate. Findings and limits, study-wide: Four donors shared about 5% of their naive CD4 clonotypes.

V lost 1 base and J lost 0, with 13 bases in between. CDR3 size: 17 residues. Germline V gives CDR1 ENHRY, CDR2 SYGVKD. Details on this clone: What it recognizes is unknown.

The deep-level immunoSEQ assay was used. Some clones are missing from TCRdb's copy, which holds only in-frame ones; the method was immunoSEQ multiplex PCR. The sample has hundreds of thousands of clones; roughly 95% are singletons. It was CD45RO-negative cells, positively selected for CCR7, that made up naive CD8 cells, with terminally differentiated effector memory CD45RA+ cells excluded. All donors qualified as healthy HIV-negative adults and had experienced no recent acute infections or vaccinations. The sequence was collected from a woman younger than 45 in good health. Sequenced sample: naive CD8+ T cells sorted from blood. This chain uses TRBV10-3 with TRBJ1-3; no clear D. The chain's CDR3 is CAISELPGEPSGNTIYF. DNA for the CDR3: TGTGCCATCAGTGAGTTACCGGGAGAACCCTCTGGAAACACCATATATTTT.